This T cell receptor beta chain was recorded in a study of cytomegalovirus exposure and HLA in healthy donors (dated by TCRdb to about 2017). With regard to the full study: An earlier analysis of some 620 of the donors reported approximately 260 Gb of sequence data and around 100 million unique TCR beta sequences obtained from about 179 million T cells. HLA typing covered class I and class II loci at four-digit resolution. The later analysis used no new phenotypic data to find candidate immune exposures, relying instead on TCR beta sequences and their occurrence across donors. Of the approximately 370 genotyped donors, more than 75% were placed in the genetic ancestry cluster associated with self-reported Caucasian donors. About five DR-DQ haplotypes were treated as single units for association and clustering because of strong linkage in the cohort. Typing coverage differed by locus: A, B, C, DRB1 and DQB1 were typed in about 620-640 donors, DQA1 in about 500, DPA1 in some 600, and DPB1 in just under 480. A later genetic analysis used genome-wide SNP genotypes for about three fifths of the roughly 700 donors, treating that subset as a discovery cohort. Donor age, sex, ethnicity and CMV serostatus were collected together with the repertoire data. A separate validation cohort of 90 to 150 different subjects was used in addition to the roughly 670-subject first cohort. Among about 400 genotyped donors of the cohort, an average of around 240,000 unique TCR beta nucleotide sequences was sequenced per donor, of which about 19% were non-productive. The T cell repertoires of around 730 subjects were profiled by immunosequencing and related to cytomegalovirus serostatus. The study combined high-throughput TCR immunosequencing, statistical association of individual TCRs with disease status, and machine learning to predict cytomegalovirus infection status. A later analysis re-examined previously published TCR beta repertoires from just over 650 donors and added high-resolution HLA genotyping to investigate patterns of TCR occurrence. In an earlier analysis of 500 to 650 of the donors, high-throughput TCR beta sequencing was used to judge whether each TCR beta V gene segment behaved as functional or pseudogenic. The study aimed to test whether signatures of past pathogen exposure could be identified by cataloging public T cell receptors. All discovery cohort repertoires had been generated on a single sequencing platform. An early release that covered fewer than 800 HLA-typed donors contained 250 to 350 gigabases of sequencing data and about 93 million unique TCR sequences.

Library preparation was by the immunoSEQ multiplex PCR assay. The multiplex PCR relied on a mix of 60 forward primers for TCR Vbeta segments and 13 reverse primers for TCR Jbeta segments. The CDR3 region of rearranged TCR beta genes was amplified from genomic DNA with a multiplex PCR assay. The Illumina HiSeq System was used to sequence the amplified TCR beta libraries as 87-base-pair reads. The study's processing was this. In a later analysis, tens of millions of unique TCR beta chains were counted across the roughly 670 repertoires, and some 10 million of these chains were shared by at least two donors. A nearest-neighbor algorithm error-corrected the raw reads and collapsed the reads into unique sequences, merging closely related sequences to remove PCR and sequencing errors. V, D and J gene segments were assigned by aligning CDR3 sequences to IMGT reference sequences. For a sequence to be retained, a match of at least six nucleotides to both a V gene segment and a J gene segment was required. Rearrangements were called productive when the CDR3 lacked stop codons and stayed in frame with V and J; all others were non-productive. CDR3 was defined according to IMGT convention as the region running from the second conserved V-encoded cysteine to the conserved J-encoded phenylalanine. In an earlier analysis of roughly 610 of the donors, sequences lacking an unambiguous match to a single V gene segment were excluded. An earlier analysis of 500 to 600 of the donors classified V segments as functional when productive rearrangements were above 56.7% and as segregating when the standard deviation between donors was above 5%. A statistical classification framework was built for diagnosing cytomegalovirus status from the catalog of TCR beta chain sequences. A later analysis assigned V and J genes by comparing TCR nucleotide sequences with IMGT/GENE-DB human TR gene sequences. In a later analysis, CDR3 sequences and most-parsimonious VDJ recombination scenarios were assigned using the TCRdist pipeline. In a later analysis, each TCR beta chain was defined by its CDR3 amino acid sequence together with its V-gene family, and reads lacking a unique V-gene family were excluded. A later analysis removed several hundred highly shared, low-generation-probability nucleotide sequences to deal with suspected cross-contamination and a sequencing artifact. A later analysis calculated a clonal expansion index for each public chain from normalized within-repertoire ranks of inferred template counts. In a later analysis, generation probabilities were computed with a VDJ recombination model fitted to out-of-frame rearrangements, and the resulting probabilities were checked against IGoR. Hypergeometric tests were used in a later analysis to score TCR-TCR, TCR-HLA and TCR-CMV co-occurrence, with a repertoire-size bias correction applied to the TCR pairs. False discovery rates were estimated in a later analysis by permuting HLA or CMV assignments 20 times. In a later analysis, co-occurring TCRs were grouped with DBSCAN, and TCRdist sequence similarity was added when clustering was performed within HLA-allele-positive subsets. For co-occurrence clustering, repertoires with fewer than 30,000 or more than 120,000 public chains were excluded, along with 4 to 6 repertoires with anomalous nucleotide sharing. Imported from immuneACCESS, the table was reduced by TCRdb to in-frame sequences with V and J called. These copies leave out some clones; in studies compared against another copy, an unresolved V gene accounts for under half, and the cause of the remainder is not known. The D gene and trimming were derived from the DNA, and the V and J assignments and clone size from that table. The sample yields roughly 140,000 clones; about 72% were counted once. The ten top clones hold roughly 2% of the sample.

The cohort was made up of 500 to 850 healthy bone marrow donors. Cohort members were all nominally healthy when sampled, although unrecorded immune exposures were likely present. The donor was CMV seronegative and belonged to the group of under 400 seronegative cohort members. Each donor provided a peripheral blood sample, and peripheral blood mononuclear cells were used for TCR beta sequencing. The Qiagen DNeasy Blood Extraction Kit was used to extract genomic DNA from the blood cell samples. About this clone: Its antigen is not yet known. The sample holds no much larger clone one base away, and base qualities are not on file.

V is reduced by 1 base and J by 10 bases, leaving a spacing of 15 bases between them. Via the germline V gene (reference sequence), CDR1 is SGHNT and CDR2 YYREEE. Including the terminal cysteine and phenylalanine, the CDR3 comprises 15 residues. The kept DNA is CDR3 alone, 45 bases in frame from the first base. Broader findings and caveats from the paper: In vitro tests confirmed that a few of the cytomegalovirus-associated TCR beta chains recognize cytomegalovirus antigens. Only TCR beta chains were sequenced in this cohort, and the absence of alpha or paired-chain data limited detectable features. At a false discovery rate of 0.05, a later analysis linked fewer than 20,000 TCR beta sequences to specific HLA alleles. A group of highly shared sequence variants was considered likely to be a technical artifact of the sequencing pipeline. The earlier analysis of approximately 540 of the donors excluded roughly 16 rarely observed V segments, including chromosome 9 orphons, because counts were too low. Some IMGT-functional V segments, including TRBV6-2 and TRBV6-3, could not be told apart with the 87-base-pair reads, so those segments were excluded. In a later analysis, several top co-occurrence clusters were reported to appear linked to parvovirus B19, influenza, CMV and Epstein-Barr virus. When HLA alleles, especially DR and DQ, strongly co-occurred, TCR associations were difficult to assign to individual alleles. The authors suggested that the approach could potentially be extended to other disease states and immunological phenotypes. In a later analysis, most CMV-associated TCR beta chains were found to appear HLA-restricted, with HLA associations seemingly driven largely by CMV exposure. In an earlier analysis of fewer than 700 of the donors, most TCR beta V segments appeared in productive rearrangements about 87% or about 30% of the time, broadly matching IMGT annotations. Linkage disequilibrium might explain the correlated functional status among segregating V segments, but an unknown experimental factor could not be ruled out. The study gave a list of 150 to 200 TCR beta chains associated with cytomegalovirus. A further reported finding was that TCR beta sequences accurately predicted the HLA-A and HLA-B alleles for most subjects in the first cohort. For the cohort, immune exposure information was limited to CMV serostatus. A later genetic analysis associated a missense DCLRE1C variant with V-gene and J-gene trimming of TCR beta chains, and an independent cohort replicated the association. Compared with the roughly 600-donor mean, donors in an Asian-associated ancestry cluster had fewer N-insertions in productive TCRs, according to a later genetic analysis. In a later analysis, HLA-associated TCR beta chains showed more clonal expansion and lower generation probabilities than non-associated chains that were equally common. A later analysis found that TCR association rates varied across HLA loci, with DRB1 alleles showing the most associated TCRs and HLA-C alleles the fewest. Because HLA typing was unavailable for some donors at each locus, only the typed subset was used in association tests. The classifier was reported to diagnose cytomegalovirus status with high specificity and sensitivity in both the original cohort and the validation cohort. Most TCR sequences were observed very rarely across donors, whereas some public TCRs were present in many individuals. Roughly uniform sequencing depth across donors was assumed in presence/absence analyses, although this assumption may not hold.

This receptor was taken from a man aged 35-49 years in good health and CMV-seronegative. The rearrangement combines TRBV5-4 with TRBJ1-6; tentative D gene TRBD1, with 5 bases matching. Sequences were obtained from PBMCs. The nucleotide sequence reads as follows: TGTGCCAGCAGCTTGCAGGGATACAGGTTCTCACCCCTCCACTTT. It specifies CASSLQGYRFSPLHF.